Sequencing of this T cell receptor (beta chain) was carried out in a study of blood T cells in healthy people across ages. Remarks on this clonotype: Its matching antigen is unknown.

Germline-derived CDR1 and CDR2 are SGHRS and YFSETQ. After removal of 5 bases from V and 6 bases from J, the junction contained 9 bases not matched to a gene. The CDR3 consists of 16 residues. Using a J-beta primer mix together with a sample-barcoded 5' primer, a second PCR was run for roughly 7 to 11 cycles. Each TCR beta cDNA got a 12-nucleotide random molecular identifier. TCRdb called the 5' RACE reads again in MiXCR, with one record for every CDR3 protein. The sample lists more than 650,000 distinct CDR3 sequences, 53% seen once, with roughly 40% in the top ten. Study findings and constraints: Naive T cell percentage by flow cytometry tracked strongly with beta diversity.

This sequence was found in a man older than 75 in good health. The genes are TRBV5-1 and TRBJ2-2; TRBD2 matches at 11 bases. The sequenced material came from blood. CDR3 protein: CASSTPGLAAPGELFF. The DNA of the CDR3 is TGCGCCAGCAGTACTCCGGGACTAGCGGCCCCCGGGGAGCTGTTTTTT.